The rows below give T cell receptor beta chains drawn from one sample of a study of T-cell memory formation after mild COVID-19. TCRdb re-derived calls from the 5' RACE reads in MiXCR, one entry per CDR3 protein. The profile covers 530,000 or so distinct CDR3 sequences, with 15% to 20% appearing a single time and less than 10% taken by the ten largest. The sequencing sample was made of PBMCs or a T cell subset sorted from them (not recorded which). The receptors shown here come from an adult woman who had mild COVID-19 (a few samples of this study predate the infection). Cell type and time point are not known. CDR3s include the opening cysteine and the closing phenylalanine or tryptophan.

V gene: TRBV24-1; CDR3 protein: CATSAPGVDTEAFF
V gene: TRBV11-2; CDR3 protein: CASSYPGTSQDEQFF
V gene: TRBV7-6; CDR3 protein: CASSSRTRSNEQFF
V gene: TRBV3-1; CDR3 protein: CASSQEPMGLAAGEQYF
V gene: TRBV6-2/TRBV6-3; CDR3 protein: CASSYTPGLAGSSYNEQFF
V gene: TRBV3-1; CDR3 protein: CASSQVTGGLGYTF
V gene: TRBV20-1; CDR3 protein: CSAPKTPGSANTEAFF
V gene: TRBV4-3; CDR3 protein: CASSQDPVDQPQHF
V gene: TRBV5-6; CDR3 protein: CASSPGRSSYEQYF
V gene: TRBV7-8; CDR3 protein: CASSSPLGSYNEQFF
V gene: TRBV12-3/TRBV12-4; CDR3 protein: CASGPSLGREQYF
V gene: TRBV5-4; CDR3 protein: CASSLSRNGYTF
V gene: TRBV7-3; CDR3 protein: CASSHPGNTGELFF
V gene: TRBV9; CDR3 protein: CASSAGGGAGEIEQYF
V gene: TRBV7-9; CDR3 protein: CASSSGPDQPQHF
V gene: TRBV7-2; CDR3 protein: CASSFHRGPYEQYF
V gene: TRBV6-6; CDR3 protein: CASSGPYRARDEQYF
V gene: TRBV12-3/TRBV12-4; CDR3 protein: CASRPSGRGNEQFF
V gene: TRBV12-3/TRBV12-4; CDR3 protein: CASSLGGYEAFF
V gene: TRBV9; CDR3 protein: CASSAVSDTQYF
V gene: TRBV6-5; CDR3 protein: CASWEAGGSQETQYF
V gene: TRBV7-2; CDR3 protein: CASSLVGYGADTQYF
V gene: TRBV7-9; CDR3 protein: CASSLGAHLQETQYF
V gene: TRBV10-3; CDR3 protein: CAISEGGATDTQYF
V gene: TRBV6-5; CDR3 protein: CASSYGSFANTGELFF
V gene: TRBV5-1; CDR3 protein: CASSPDRPYEQYF
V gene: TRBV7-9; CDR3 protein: CASSPGLGVAGNTIYF
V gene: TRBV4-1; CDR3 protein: CASSQEGRTGGSKNTEAFF
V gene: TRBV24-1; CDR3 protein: CATSDSVSRYF
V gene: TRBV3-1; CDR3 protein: CASSIRGERGNTIYF
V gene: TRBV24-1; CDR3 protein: CATSLASDYGYTF
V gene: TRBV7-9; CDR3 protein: CASSPTPGQTREQYF
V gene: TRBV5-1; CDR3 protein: CASASSPSQNNEQFF
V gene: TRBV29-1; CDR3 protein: CSVETARAEQYF
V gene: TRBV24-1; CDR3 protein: CATSGIGGRLGTGELFF
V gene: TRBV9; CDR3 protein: CASSTRLTSSEQYF
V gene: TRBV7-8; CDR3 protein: CASSASRQGTDTQYF
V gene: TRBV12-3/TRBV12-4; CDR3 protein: CASSFSGQGTDTQYF
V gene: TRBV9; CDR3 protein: CASSVGNDRLNQPQHF
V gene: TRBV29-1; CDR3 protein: CSVDPQGRLDNEQFF
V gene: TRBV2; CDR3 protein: CASSDGQANTGELFF
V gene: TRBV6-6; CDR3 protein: CASSYGSGNDYEQYF
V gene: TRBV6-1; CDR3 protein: CASSVVNTGELFF
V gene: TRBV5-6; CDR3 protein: CASSVDVGGYTF
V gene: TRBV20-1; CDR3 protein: CSARDREKYTEAFF
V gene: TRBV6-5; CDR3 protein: CASSWAGNNYGYTF
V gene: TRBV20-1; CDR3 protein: CSASPRYNEQFF
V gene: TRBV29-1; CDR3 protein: CSVEEDPHTF
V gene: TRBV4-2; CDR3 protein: CASSQDLNLGGRHTGELFF
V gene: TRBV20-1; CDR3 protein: CSARRGGEAEAFF
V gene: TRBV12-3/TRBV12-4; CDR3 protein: CASSLAFGSEQYF
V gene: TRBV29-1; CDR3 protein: CSVEAGTVSTDTQYF
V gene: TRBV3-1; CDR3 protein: CASSHSAGPYEQYF